Here is one T cell receptor beta chain with its context. The antigen it binds to is not known. No clone much larger than this one lies a single base away; base qualities are absent. The record originates from a study of shared clonotypes between healthy human individuals (TCRdb year 2020). Regarding the complete study: Three men and a couple of women, aged 18 to 49 years, made up the cohort. Per donor, three plates each were used for CD4 naive and CD4 memory, two for CD8 naive, and one for CD8 memory. Per donor, leukapheresis produced somewhere between about 0.85 and 8.9 billion PBMCs. Different laboratories and diverse techniques were used to prepare libraries and sequence TCR repertoires, to increase sequencing depth and limit assay-specific biases. Blood TCR repertoires of several healthy adults were deeply sequenced to estimate repertoire size and the extent of clonotype sharing between individuals. General conclusions and limits of the study: Sampling was restricted to blood, and TCR repertoires in tissues likely differ from the TCR repertoires found in blood. Larger estimated clonotype richness was generally found for naive subsets than for memory subsets. Sharing across a few donors was observed for about 4.8% of naive CD4, over 3% of naive CD8, over 2% of memory CD4, and approximately 0.41% of memory CD8 clonotypes. Rarefaction of sorted-subset datasets indicated incomplete sequencing despite the large sequencing depth. Compared with non-shared clonotypes, the clonotypes found in all four sorted-subset donors had higher generation probabilities. Because the study included a small number of donors, the genetic and exposure-history diversity represented was limited. Pairwise subsampling led to the expectation that sequencing depth would affect the degree of clonotype sharing among donors.

Sequences SGDLS (CDR1) and YYNGEE (CDR2) are obtained from the germline V gene. Cut back by 3 bases and 1 base, the V and J ends lie 11 bases apart. The CDR3 sequence holds 14 residues, the cysteine and phenylalanine included. The only DNA kept is the CDR3, 42 bases in frame from the first base. TCR CDR3 regions were amplified from genomic DNA by multiplex PCR using the deep immunoSEQ assay. Genomic DNA extracted from each cell subset was distributed evenly over all wells of several immunoSEQ 96-well plates, and each plate served as one replicate. For sorted subsets, each replicate PCR was loaded with 150 to 250 ng genomic DNA, equivalent to 30,000 or so T cell genomes. Purified libraries were quantified with a Qubit 3.0 fluorometer, sized on a Bioanalyzer 2100, and re-quantified with the KAPA Library Quantification kit. A separate single-read 150-cycle Illumina NextSeq 550 flow cell was used to sequence each immunoSEQ 96-well plate. As for how the authors treated the data: The immunoSEQ output contained only junctional sequences without quality scores, so filtering could not match that applied to full-length reads. To assign V/J genes and CDR3, sequences were annotated against IMGT germline references using PyIR, a Python wrapper for IgBLAST v1.9. Any read was removed if the V/J assignment was weak (E-value above 1e-6), the CDR3 was missing, or the read contained stop codons, out-of-frame junctions, or ambiguous translated residues. V3J clonotypes were defined as sequences sharing the same inferred V gene, J gene, and CDR3 amino acid sequence. Percentage overlap between repertoires was computed as shared unique clonotypes divided by the size of the smaller repertoire. RTK rarefaction, the Chao1 estimator, and Recon v2.1 estimates of unobserved clonotypes were used to assess repertoire richness. Generation probabilities were computed with OLGA for all TCRbeta clonotypes obtained by the gDNA method from a few donors. TCRdb took this table from immuneACCESS and kept in-frame rearrangements with V and J called. Such tables lack part of the clones; where checked against another copy, unresolved V genes explain under half of the gap, and the rest is unexplained. V, J and clone size reflect that table, while D and trimming were determined from the DNA. Present in this sample are about 2 million clones, 85% to 95% of which were seen just once. The biggest ten clones account for 0.9% to 1.4% of the sample.

CD8 naive samples consisted of CD45RO-negative cells that were positively selected for CCR7, yielding a CD45RA+CCR7+ population without TemRA cells. Donors were healthy HIV-negative adults with no recently reported acute infections or vaccinations. All donors were Caucasian adults living in Nashville, Tennessee, USA. Blood was obtained by leukapheresis, after which PBMCs were separated by Ficoll-Histopaque density gradient centrifugation and cryopreserved in liquid nitrogen vapor phase. Purity and quantity of every magnetically sorted T cell population were checked by analytical flow cytometry. Genomic DNA was isolated from every sorted fraction and measured by UV absorbance on a Nanodrop 2000c.

The V and J segments used are TRBV9 and TRBJ2-7; no D gene can be assigned with confidence. The clonotype was recovered from a man younger than 30 in good health. Source material: naive CD8+ T cells sorted from blood. Per the publication, the cell subset or site label means: CD45RA+CCR7+. This receptor has the CDR3 CASSASHGSYEQYF. DNA sequence: TGTGCCAGCAGCGCCAGCCATGGATCCTACGAGCAGTACTTC.